The entry that follows covers one T cell receptor beta chain sequence. The antigen this receptor binds is unknown. No quality values exist for individual bases; no much larger clone is one base distant. These data are taken from a study of blood T cell repertoires in COVID-19 (dated by TCRdb to the early 2020s). Describing the broader study: Samples covering the acute and convalescent phases of COVID-19 were provided by collaborators in the United States, Italy and Spain. The samples were drawn from the first 160 participants of the ongoing ImmuneRACE study and from more than 1,000 subjects provided by 6 global collaborators. The prospective study material was composed of cDNA or gDNA derived from T cells, B-cell-depleted T cells, or PBMCs. The repertoires were made available in a free public database intended to serve as a resource for research on the immune response to SARS-CoV-2. The dataset comprised deeply sampled blood TCRbeta repertoires from subjects exposed to, actively infected with, or recovered from COVID-19. Where HLA class I and class II types were available, the types were taken from metadata supplied by the sample provider, not from assay-based typing. Nearly every sample came with metadata listing a de-identified subject ID, COVID-19 status, age in years and sex.

The immunoSEQ Assay, a bias-controlled multiplex PCR, was used to amplify TCRbeta CDR3 regions from genomic DNA. As for the authors' bioinformatics: Nucleated cell counts per sample were estimated from amplification of reference gene primers within the assay. Sequence reads were collapsed and filtered to measure the absolute abundance of every unique TCRbeta CDR3 rearrangement. For each sample, productive Simpson clonality was calculated as the square root of Simpson's diversity index across productive rearrangements. TCRdb provides this immuneACCESS table in a form limited to in-frame rearrangements. Some clones are lacking; in checked studies, under half of them reflect an unresolved V gene, and why the rest are absent is not known. Clone size and V and J calls were adopted from that table, with D and trimming inferred from the DNA. The sample records 100,000 to 150,000 clones, 65% to 90% of which are singletons. The ten largest clones capture 6.6% of the sample.

Summary of the overall study and its limitations: How much clinical and demographic metadata was included differed by source and by participant, and the metadata was provided uncurated.

The collaborating institutions used their own protocols to collect whole blood in K2EDTA tubes. For TCRbeta analysis, collaborator samples were shipped as frozen whole blood, as isolated PBMCs, or as DNA extracted from either sample type. The sequenced sample was peripheral blood. This receptor was identified in an elderly man with active or convalescent COVID-19.

The CDR3 amino acid sequence is: CATSVAGEEVSGANVLTF. The nucleotide sequence reads as follows: TGTGCCACCAGTGTTGCGGGGGAAGAGGTCTCTGGGGCCAACGTCCTGACTTTC. The chain is made from TRBV24-1 and TRBJ2-6, with TRBD2 identical over 7 junction bases. The germline V gene supplies CDR1 KGHDR and CDR2 SFDVKD. V ends up 5 bases short and J 0 bases short, with an unmatched junction base count of 9. Including cysteine and phenylalanine, the CDR3 has 18 amino acids. CDR3 DNA is the only sequence kept; it has 54 bases, read in frame from the first base.